This T cell receptor (beta chain) comes out of a study of T cells after yellow fever vaccination. Study details: Each low-cell-number fraction was prepared by means of SMART-Seq v4 Ultra Low Input.

One entry per CDR3 protein results from TCRdb running MiXCR on the 5' RACE reads. The sample records some 350,000 distinct CDR3 sequences, under 7.5% being singletons. This CDR3 spans 15 amino acids. The germline V gene has CDR1 KGHSH and CDR2 LQKENI. Between the trimmed V and J ends, which lost 5 bases and 2 bases, there was a span of 16 bases. The V gene is TRBV18, the J gene TRBJ2-7, with unresolved D. The input for sequencing was PBMCs, taken 5 days after the yellow fever booster vaccination. The sequence came from a man aged 25-45 years who received the YFV17D yellow fever vaccine. Here the CDR3 DNA reads TGTGCCAGCTCATCTCAGCATACTGGAACCTACGAGCAGTACTTC. Translating it yields CASSSQHTGTYEQYF.